These 21 T cell receptor beta chains share one sample of origin, sequenced in a study of T cells in Graves' hyperthyroidism and ophthalmopathy. TCR beta CDR3 regions were amplified from RNA transcripts. In the first-round RT-PCR of the TCR CDR3, the HTBI primer set was used. TCRdb passed the multiplex PCR reads through MiXCR, listing each CDR3 protein once. Among some 600,000 distinct CDR3 sequences listed, approximately 15% were seen once. Sequences were obtained from blood. Receptor source: a woman in her twenties or thirties with Graves' hyperthyroidism that later progressed to Graves' ophthalmopathy.

The chain uses TRBV3-1 and TRBJ1-5, with D unresolved. Germline lookup yields CDR1 LGHDT and CDR2 YNNKEL (reference sequence). This CDR3 has 15 amino acids. The V end lost 1 base, the J end lost 2 bases, and 9 bases lay between the germline ends. The chain's CDR3 is CASSQGETGNQPQHF. CDR3 nucleotide sequence: TGTGCCAGCAGCCAAGGTGAAACGGGCAATCAGCCCCAGCATTTT.

The chain couples TRBV20-1 to TRBJ1-2; no definite D call. Looked up from germline, CDR1 is DFQATT and CDR2 is SNEGSKA (reference sequence). The CDR3 sequence is 13 residues long. V lost 6 bases, J lost 8 bases, and 19 bases lay in between. The CDR3 is CSARAFAGGGYTF. The CDR3 DNA sequence: TGCAGTGCCCGGGCCTTCGCGGGAGGAGGCTACACCTTC.

A few counts support this clonotype. The chain employs TRBV28 and TRBJ2-6; TRBD1 matches 8 bases. The CDR3 consists of 17 residues. V lost 2 bases, J lost 3 bases, and 6 bases stayed unmatched. CDR1 and CDR2 from the germline V gene are MDHEN and SYDVKM. This chain's CDR3 is CASSLTGQGRGANVLTF. In DNA, the CDR3 is TGTGCCAGCAGTTTAACTGGACAGGGACGTGGGGCCAACGTCCTGACTTTC.

Of note for this clonotype: Just one base apart from a much larger clone, this may be a read error. The J gene is TRBJ1-2, the V gene TRBV7-3, with 9 bases aligning to TRBD1. Germline CDR1 is SGHTA and CDR2 is FQGTGA. The CDR3 totals 16 residues. This CDR3 is CSSSLSPTGGGYGYTF. CDR3 sequence (DNA): TGTTCCAGCAGCTTAAGCCCGACAGGGGGAGGCTATGGCTACACCTTC.

In this sample, this clonotype turned up many times. The chain recombines TRBV12-3 or TRBV12-4 with TRBJ1-3; D perhaps matches TRBD1 (5 bases). The CDR3 has 16 residues. V was cut by 3 bases and J by 3 bases, with 15 bases left in between. CDR3 DNA: TGTGCCAGCAGTTTTAGTGATTGGGGGTATGGAAACACCATATATTTT. Translating gives CASSFSDWGYGNTIYF.

The V and J genes are TRBV9 and TRBJ2-5, with TRBD2 matching over 8 bases. Germline V gene lookup returns CDR1 SGDLS and CDR2 YYNGEE. The V gene end was trimmed by 0 bases and the J gene end by 5 bases; junction bases not matched to a gene: 9. This CDR3 is 16 amino acids long. The CDR3 region is CASSVGTGGLGETQYF. The DNA for the CDR3 is TGTGCCAGCAGCGTAGGTACGGGAGGGCTAGGCGAGACCCAGTACTTC.

In its sample, this clonotype was seen many times. The chain links TRBV25-1 to TRBJ2-3, with unresolved D. Per the germline V gene, CDR1 is MGHDK and CDR2 is SYGVNS. CDR3 length: 16 amino acids. The V and J ends lost 1 base and 0 bases respectively, with 11 bases between them. CDR3 nucleotides: TGTGCCAGCAGTGAATCTCCGGCCTCTAGCACAGATACGCAGTATTTT. Translated, it gives CASSESPASSTDTQYF.

This clonotype was picked up one time. This chain joins TRBV20-1 and TRBJ2-3; no reliable D call. The germline V gene has CDR1 DFQATT and CDR2 SNEGSKA (reference sequence). This CDR3 has 15 residues. The V gene lost 2 bases and the J gene lost 0 bases, with 12 bases spanning the gap. CDR3 amino acids: CSARPDGSSTDTQYF. The CDR3 DNA reads as TGCAGTGCTAGACCCGACGGGTCTAGCACAGATACGCAGTATTTT.

This clonotype was detected ten times or more. The rearrangement links TRBV20-1 to TRBJ1-4, with D perhaps matching TRBD1 (5 bases). Trimming removed 0 bases from V and 0 bases from J, with 11 bases in between. The CDR3 is 16 residues long. Germline CDR1 is DFQATT and CDR2 is SNEGSKA (reference sequence). The CDR3 region is CSAREQGPATNEKLFF. DNA of the CDR3: TGCAGTGCTAGAGAGCAGGGACCTGCAACTAATGAAAAACTGTTTTTT.

At least ten counts were recorded for this clonotype. The chain combines TRBV11-2 with TRBJ2-7; D not resolved. CDR3 length equals 14 residues. In germline, CDR1 is SGHAT, CDR2 FQNNGV. Trimming took off 3 bases at V and 0 bases at J, with 9 bases between the two ends. The DNA of the CDR3 is TGTGCCAGCAGCTTCCCCGACATCTCCTACGAGCAGTACTTC. Protein sequence: CASSFPDISYEQYF.

The chain has TRBV7-2 and TRBJ2-2; D is perhaps TRBD1 (5 bases). The CDR3 has 15 amino acids. The germline V gene has CDR1 SGHTA and CDR2 FQGNSA. The germline V and J ends were trimmed by 2 bases and 3 bases, with 10 bases remaining between them. CDR3 amino acids: CASSLQGLDTGELFF. The DNA of the CDR3 is TGTGCCAGCAGCTTACAGGGCCTTGACACCGGGGAGCTGTTTTTT.

Ten or more counts support this clonotype. The chain joins TRBV6-2 or TRBV6-3 to TRBJ2-1; 13 nucleotides agree with TRBD2. After removal of 7 bases from V and 9 bases from J, the junction contained 3 bases not matched to a gene. This CDR3 is 13 amino acids long. Germline V gene data show CDR1 as MNHEY and CDR2 as SVGEGT. The CDR3 is CASKLAGGSEQFF. The CDR3 bases are TGTGCCAGCAAACTAGCGGGAGGGAGTGAGCAGTTCTTC.

This clonotype was recorded at least ten times. The genes are TRBV9 and TRBJ1-5, with no clear D. The CDR3 spans 17 residues. Deletions cut 3 bases from V and 0 bases from J, with 16 bases between. Germline values: CDR1 SGDLS, CDR2 YYNGEE. The CDR3 nucleotides are TGTGCCAGCAGCGCACCCGCTAACGGTAATAGCAATCAGCCCCAGCATTTT. Translating gives CASSAPANGNSNQPQHF. Combining the CDR3 with reference TRBV9 and TRBJ1-5 gives the whole variable domain DSGVTQTPKHLITATGQRVTLRCSPRSGDLSVYWYQQSLDQGLQFLIQYYNGEERAKGNILERFSAQQFPDLHSELNLSSLELGDSALYFCASSAPANGNSNQPQHFGDGTRLSIL.

This clonotype was recorded at least ten times. The rearrangement joins TRBV28 to TRBJ1-1; the D is unclear. Trimming shortened V by 8 bases and J by 2 bases, and 15 bases separated the two germline ends. CDR1 is MDHEN, CDR2 SYDVKM, per germline. The CDR3 loop spans 14 amino acids. CDR3 in amino acids: CASYRAQPNTEAFF. DNA for the CDR3: TGTGCCAGCTACCGGGCCCAGCCAAACACTGAAGCTTTCTTT.

V and J are TRBV19 and TRBJ2-3; 9 bases line up with TRBD1. V dropped 5 bases and J dropped 4; count of bases not matched to a gene: 13. In germline, CDR1 is LNHDA, CDR2 SQIVND (reference sequence). The CDR3 is 17 residues long. The CDR3 is CASSFRATGQGPDTQYF. The CDR3 bases are TGTGCCAGTAGTTTCCGGGCCACGGGACAGGGCCCAGATACGCAGTATTTT.

This clonotype was observed many times. This chain joins TRBV19 and TRBJ1-1; 8 bases are shared with TRBD1. The junction had 7 bases not matched to a gene; V was cut back by 2 bases and J by 5 bases. Germline V gene sequence: CDR1 LNHDA, CDR2 SQIVND (reference sequence). The CDR3 consists of 15 residues. The CDR3 reads CASSIIPGGYTEAFF. CDR3 DNA: TGTGCCAGTAGTATAATCCCAGGGGGCTATACTGAAGCTTTCTTT.

This clonotype was observed a few times. The genes are TRBV6-5 and TRBJ1-4, with unresolved D. The CDR3 has 15 amino acids. V lost 0 bases to trimming and J lost 8 bases, with 13 bases between them. Germline CDR1 reads MNHEY; CDR2 reads SVGAGI. The DNA of the CDR3 is TGTGCCAGCAGTTACTCATCGAGAAGCAGGGAAAAACTGTTTTTT. It encodes CASSYSSRSREKLFF.

The rearrangement links TRBV19 to TRBJ2-6, with TRBD1 matching over 7 bases. Germline V lookup: CDR1 LNHDA, CDR2 SQIVND (reference sequence). This CDR3 has 17 residues. The trim removed 3 bases at V and 0 bases at J, leaving 5 bases unmatched. CDR3 sequence reads: CASSILTGPSGANVLTF. The CDR3 region has the DNA TGTGCCAGTAGTATCCTGACAGGGCCCTCTGGGGCCAACGTCCTGACTTTC.

This clonotype was picked up a small number of times. The chain is built from TRBV6-1 and TRBJ2-5; 9 nucleotides match TRBD2. Germline trimming cut 7 bases from V and 5 bases from J; bases unmatched to any gene: 11. Germline V gene data show CDR1 as MNHNS and CDR2 as SASEGT. The CDR3 sequence is 15 residues long. The CDR3 bases are TGTGCCAGCACCCCTCGTAGCGGGAGAGGGGAGACCCAGTACTTC. Amino acid sequence: CASTPRSGRGETQYF.

This clonotype was counted at least ten times. V usage is TRBV29-1 and J usage is TRBJ2-3, with 7 positions matching TRBD2. The germline gives CDR1 SQVTM, CDR2 ANQGSEA. Trimming removed 6 bases from V and 0 bases from J; junction bases left unmatched: 6. CDR3 length equals 14 residues. CDR3 protein: CSVSLAGSTDTQYF. The CDR3 bases are TGCAGCGTGAGTTTAGCGGGTAGCACAGATACGCAGTATTTT.

The sample holds a few counts of this clonotype. A much more abundant neighbour one base away suggests this may be a read error. The chain combines TRBV11-1 with TRBJ2-1; no definite D call. The CDR3 extends over 12 amino acids. V lost 7 bases and J lost 4, with 8 bases in between. Germline V CDR1 and CDR2: SGHAT, FQDESV (reference sequence). The CDR3 nucleotides read TGTGCCAGCAACTCAATATACAATGAGCAGTTCTTC. It is translated as CASNSIYNEQFF.